This section outlines one TCR beta chain sequence together with its context. The data originate from a study of blood T cell repertoires in COVID-19. About the research overall: From the United States, Italy and Spain came samples of acute and convalescent COVID-19. In each case, the material was cDNA or gDNA derived from T cells, B-cell-depleted T cells, or PBMCs.

The CDR3 runs to 16 residues. From germline, CDR1 is MNHEY and CDR2 SMNVEV (reference sequence). Trimming removed 5 bases from V and 2 bases from J; junction bases left unmatched: 11. In the original workflow: Reference gene primer amplification yielded estimated nucleated cell counts. Clones were read by immunoSEQ multiplex PCR, and TCRdb kept only the in-frame ones, dropping some. V, J and clone size are those of that table, while D and trimming were read from the DNA. Among around 130,000 clones, approximately 84% were seen once, and the ten largest hold about 12%. The chain couples TRBV27 to TRBJ2-5; 7 bases fit TRBD1. This clonotype originated in a woman aged 60-70 years with acute or convalescent COVID-19. Sequenced sample: peripheral blood. CDR3 DNA: TGTGCCAGCAGTGCCCGACAGGGCTCCTTACAAGAGACCCAGTACTTC. Translating it yields CASSARQGSLQETQYF.